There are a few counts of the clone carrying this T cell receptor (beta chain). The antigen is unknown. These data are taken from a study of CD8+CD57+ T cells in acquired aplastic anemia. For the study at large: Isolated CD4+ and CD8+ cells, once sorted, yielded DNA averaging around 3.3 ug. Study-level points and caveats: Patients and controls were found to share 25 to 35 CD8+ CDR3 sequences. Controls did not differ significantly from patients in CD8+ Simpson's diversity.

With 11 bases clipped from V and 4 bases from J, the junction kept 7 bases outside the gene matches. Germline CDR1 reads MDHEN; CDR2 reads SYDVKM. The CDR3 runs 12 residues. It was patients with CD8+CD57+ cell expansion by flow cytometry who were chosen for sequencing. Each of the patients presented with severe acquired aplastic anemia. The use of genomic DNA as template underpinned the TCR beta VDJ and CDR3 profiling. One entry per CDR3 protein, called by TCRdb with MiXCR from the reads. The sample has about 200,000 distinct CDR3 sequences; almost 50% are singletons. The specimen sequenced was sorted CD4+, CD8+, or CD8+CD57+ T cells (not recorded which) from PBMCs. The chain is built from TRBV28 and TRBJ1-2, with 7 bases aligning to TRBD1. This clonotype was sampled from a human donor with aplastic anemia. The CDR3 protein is CAWGQGVYGYTF. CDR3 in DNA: TGTGCCTGGGGGCAGGGGGTCTATGGCTACACCTTC.